The present entry profiles one TCR beta chain with its context. Its antigen remains unknown. cDNA was made by 5'RACE with 10-nucleotide random UMIs. TCRdb reanalysed the 5' RACE reads using MiXCR and keeps one entry per CDR3 protein. There are tens of thousands of distinct CDR3 sequences in the sample; roughly 3.2% occur only once, and roughly 8.2% lies in the top ten. The CDR3 length is 13 residues. J was trimmed by 7 bases and V by 3 bases; bases with no gene match: 2. Looked up from germline, CDR1 is MNHEY and CDR2 is SVGAGI. These data belong to a study of neurological immune-mediated disorders. Study-wide results and caveats: One cluster of related CDR3 sequences contained, by phylogenetic grouping, the repertoires of 18 of 34 multiple sclerosis patients and formed a possible signature. Private repertoires in all groups were suggested, as expanded clones shared no CDR3 amino acid sequences across subjects.

The time point was: longitudinal time-point 1 (baseline). The unsorted libraries were generated from a total of 2 million PBMCs, which had been stored in RNAlater at -80 C. The V call is TRBV6-5, the J call TRBJ1-4, with 7 positions matching TRBD1. Sample: PBMCs. The receptor comes from a woman aged 55 to 70 with multiple sclerosis. The chain's CDR3 is CASSYYRGEKLFF. For the CDR3, the DNA is TGTGCCAGCAGTTATTACAGGGGTGAAAAACTGTTTTTT.